One and the same sample provided the 6 T cell receptor beta chains below, sequenced in a study of cytotoxic CD8 clonotypes in ibrutinib-treated CLL. This table comes from immunoSEQ multiplex PCR, and its TCRdb copy is limited to in-frame clones, with some not included. The table includes roughly 29,000 clones, 45% to 60% detected once. This material consisted of PBMCs, taken before ibrutinib treatment. Receptors were obtained from a human donor with chronic lymphocytic leukemia.

This clone has just a few counts. This CDR3 is CASSLAYVGAFF. The CDR3 nucleotides are TGTGCCAGCAGCTTAGCATACGTGGGTGCTTTCTTT. This chain uses TRBV7-2 with TRBJ1-1, with D uncertain. The germline CDR1 and CDR2 sequences are SGHTA and FQGNSA. V was cut by 0 bases and J by 11 bases, with 10 bases left in between. The CDR3 has 12 amino acids.

The chain uses TRBV13 and TRBJ2-7; D possibly uses TRBD1 or TRBD2 (5 bases each). The CDR3 is made up of 15 amino acids. Germline values: CDR1 PRHDT, CDR2 FYEKMQ (reference sequence). Trimming pared 1 base from V and 6 bases from J, leaving 16 bases between. The CDR3: CASSLETDEGREQYF. The CDR3 nucleotides read TGTGCCAGCAGCTTAGAGACCGACGAGGGGCGCGAGCAGTACTTC.

V gene TRBV5-1 combines with J gene TRBJ2-7, with 8 bases fitting TRBD1. This CDR3 is 16 amino acids long. Looked up from germline, CDR1 is SGHRS and CDR2 is YFSETQ. V lost 5 bases and J lost 1; bases outside the gene matches: 11. The CDR3 loop reads CASRDVVTGASYEQYF. CDR3 nucleotides: TGCGCCAGCAGAGACGTAGTGACAGGGGCATCCTACGAGCAGTACTTC. The whole variable domain, remainder taken from reference TRBV5-1 and TRBJ2-7, is KAGVTQTPRYLIKTRGQQVTLSCSPISGHRSVSWYQQTPGQGLQFLFEYFSETQRNKGNFPGRFSGRQFSNSRSEMNVSTLELGDSALYLCASRDVVTGASYEQYFGPGTRLTVT.

The chain is built from TRBV19 and TRBJ1-2, with 7 bases matching TRBD1. Germline V gene data show CDR1 as LNHDA and CDR2 as SQIVND (reference sequence). The V gene end was trimmed by 8 bases and the J gene end by 2 bases; junction bases not matched to a gene: 17. This CDR3 region has 17 residues. CDR3 in DNA: TGTGCCAGTCAAAAACAGGGGCCGTATTTCGCCAACTATGGCTACACCTTC. Its translation is CASQKQGPYFANYGYTF.

CDR3 in DNA: TGTGCCATCAGTACCAACCTCAGGGGATCAGAGGATGGCTACACCTTC. Amino acids: CAISTNLRGSEDGYTF. The V and J genes are TRBV10-3 and TRBJ1-2, with D possibly matching TRBD1 (6 bases). CDR3 size: 16 residues. CDR1 ENHRY and CDR2 SYGVKD come from the germline V gene. V lost 5 bases and J lost 6, with 22 bases in between.

The V gene is TRBV7-6, the J gene TRBJ1-2, with D perhaps matching TRBD1 (5 bases). This CDR3 region has 17 residues. Germline CDR1 is SGHVS and CDR2 is FNYEAQ. The V and J ends lost 5 bases and 0 bases respectively, with 19 bases between them. CDR3: CASSPMDAGRANYGYTF. The CDR3 DNA sequence: TGTGCCAGCAGCCCCATGGACGCAGGGAGAGCTAACTATGGCTACACCTTC.